A selection of T cell receptor beta chains follows, all from one sample in a study of beta chain features in type 1 diabetes. The table came from immunoSEQ multiplex PCR; TCRdb's copy has only in-frame clones and leaves some out. Of about 15,000 clones listed, more than 65% are singletons. The specimen sequenced was Tregs from blood. Receptors were obtained from a man in his thirties or forties with type 1 diabetes. CDR3s include the opening cysteine and the closing phenylalanine or tryptophan. Fields, in order: CDR3 protein, V gene.

CDR3 protein: CATSVDRVPATNEKLFF
V gene: TRBV15

CDR3 protein: CASNPRRGQGGGGYTF
V gene: TRBV23-1

CDR3 protein: CASSLRQGATDTQYF
V gene: TRBV7-9

CDR3 protein: CASSLDTSSGANVLTF
V gene: TRBV7-9

CDR3 protein: CAWTTGGSEAFF
V gene: TRBV30

CDR3 protein: CASSVSGTGEGEQFF
V gene: TRBV9

CDR3 protein: CASSLRQLDSYEQYF
V gene: TRBV13

CDR3 protein: CASSSSRDREETQYF
V gene: TRBV19

CDR3 protein: CASSETGADTQYF
V gene: TRBV6-1

CDR3 protein: CASSSRRDGYTF
V gene: TRBV27

CDR3 protein: CASGQFFNEQYF
V gene: TRBV6-6

CDR3 protein: CAWRAGTSGSIPGELFF
V gene: TRBV30

CDR3 protein: CASRPTVGGQFF
V gene: TRBV5-1

CDR3 protein: CASSLVGEKGQPQHF
V gene: TRBV5-1

CDR3 protein: CASSQDFALAGVSGDEQFF
V gene: TRBV4-2

CDR3 protein: CASSSLGLAGTDTQYF
V gene: TRBV13

CDR3 protein: CASSPREGDGYTF
V gene: TRBV4-2

CDR3 protein: CASSGRTYEQYF
V gene: TRBV6-6

CDR3 protein: CASSQTDSNQPQHF
V gene: TRBV18

CDR3 protein: CASSYTVAGPKETQYF
V gene: TRBV6-5